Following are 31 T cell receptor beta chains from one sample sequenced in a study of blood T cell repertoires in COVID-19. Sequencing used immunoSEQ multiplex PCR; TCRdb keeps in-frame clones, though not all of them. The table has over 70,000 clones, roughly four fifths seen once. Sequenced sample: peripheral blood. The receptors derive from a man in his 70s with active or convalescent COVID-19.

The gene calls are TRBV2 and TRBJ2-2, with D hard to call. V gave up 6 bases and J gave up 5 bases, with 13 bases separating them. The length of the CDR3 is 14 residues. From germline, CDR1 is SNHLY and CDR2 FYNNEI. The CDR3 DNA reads TGTGCCAGCAGCCCAACATCCTCTACCGGGGAGCTGTTTTTT. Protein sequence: CASSPTSSTGELFF. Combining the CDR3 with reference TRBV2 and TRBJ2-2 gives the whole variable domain EPEVTQTPSHQVTQMGQEVILRCVPISNHLYFYWYRQILGQKVEFLVSFYNNEISEKSEIFDDQFSVERPDGSNFTLKIRSTKLEDSAMYFCASSPTSSTGELFFGEGSRLTVL.

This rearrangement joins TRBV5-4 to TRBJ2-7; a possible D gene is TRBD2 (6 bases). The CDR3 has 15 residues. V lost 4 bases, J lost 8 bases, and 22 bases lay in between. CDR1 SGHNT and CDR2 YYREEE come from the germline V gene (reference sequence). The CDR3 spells CASSGAGTSTDKQYF. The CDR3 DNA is TGTGCCAGCAGCGGAGCCGGGACTTCAACCGACAAGCAGTACTTC.

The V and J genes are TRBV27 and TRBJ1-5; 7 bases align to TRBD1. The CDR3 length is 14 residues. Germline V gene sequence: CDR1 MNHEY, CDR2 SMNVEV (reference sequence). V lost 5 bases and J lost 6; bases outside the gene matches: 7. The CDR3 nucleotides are TGTGCCAGCAGTACCCAGACAGGGTCTCAGCCCCAGCATTTT. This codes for CASSTQTGSQPQHF.

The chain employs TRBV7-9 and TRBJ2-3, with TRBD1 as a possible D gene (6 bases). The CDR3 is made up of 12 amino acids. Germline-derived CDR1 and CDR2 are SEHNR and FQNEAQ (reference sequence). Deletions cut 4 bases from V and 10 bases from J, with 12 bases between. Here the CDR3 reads CASSYREYSQYF. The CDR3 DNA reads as TGTGCCAGCAGCTACAGGGAATACTCGCAGTATTTT.

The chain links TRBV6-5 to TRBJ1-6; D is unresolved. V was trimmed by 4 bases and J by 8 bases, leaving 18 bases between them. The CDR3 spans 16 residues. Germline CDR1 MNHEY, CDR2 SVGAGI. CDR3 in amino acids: CASSSRPPEYYSPLHF. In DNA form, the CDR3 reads TGTGCCAGCAGTTCCAGGCCCCCCGAGTATTATTCACCCCTCCACTTT.

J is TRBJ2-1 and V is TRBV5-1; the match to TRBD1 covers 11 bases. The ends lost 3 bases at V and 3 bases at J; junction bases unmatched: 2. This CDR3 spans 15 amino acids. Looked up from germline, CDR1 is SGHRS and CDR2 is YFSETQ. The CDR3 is CASSWGQGGYNEQFF. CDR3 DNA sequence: TGCGCCAGCAGCTGGGGACAGGGGGGCTACAATGAGCAGTTCTTC.

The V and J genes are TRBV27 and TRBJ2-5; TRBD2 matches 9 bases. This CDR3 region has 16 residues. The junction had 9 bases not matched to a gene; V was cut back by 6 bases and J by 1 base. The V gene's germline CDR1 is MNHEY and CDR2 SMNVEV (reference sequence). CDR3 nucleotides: TGTGCCAGCAGCCTTCCTAGCGGGGCAATCCAAGAGACCCAGTACTTC. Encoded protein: CASSLPSGAIQETQYF.

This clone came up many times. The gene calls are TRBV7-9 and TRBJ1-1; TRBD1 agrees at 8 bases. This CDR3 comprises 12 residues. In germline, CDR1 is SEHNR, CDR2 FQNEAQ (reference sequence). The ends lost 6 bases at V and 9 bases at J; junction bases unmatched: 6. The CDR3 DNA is TGTGCCAGCAGGACCGGGACAGGCCAAGCTTTCTTT. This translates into CASRTGTGQAFF.

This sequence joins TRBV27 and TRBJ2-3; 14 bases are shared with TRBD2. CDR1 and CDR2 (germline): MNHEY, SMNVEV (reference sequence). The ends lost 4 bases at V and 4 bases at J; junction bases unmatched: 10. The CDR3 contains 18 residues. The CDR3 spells CASSSTSGGAGAPDTQYF. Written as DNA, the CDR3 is TGTGCCAGCAGTTCGACTAGCGGGGGGGCCGGGGCCCCAGATACGCAGTATTTT.

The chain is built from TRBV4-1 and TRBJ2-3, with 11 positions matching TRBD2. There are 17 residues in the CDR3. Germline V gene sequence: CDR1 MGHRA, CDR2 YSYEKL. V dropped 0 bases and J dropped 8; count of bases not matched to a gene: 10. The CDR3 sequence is CASSQDRLAGGWGTQYF. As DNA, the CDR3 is TGCGCCAGCAGCCAAGATAGGCTAGCGGGGGGCTGGGGTACGCAGTATTTT.

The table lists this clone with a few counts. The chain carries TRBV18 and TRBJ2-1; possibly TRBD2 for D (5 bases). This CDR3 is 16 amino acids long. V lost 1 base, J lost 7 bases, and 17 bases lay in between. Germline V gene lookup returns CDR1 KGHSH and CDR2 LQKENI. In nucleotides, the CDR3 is TGTGCCAGCTCACCACAGGACTCGAAGAATAAAAATGAGCAGTTCTTC. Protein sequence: CASSPQDSKNKNEQFF.

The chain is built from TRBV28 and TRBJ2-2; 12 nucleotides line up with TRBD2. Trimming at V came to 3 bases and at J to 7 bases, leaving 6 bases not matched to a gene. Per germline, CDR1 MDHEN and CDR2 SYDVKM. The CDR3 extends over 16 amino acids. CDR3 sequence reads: CASSFWLAGGYGELFF. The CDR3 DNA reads TGTGCCAGCAGTTTTTGGCTAGCGGGGGGGTACGGGGAGCTGTTTTTT.

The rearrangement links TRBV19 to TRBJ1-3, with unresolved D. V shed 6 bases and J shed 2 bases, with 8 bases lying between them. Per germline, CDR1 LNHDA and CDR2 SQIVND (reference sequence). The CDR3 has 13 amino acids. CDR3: CASRPLAGNTIYF. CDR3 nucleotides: TGTGCCAGTAGACCATTAGCTGGAAACACCATATATTTT.

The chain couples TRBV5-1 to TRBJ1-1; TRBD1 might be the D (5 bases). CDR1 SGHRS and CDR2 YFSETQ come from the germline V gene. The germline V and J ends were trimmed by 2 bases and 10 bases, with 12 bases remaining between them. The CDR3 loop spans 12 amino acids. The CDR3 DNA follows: TGCGCCAGCAGCTTTGGGGCCTTTGGAGCTTTCTTT. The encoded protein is CASSFGAFGAFF.

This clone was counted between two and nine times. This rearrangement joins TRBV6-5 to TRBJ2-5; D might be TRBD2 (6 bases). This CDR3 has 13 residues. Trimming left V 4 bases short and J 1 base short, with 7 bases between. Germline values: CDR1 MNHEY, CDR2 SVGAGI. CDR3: CASSSSVQETQYF. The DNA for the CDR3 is TGTGCCAGCAGTTCTAGCGTCCAAGAGACCCAGTACTTC.

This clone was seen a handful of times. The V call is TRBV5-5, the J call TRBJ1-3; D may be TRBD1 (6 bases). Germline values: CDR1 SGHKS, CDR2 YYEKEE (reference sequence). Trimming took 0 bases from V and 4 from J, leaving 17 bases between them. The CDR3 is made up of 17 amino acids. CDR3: CASSLGVDSMVGNTIYF. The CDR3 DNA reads TGTGCCAGCAGCTTGGGGGTGGACAGCATGGTGGGAAACACCATATATTTT.

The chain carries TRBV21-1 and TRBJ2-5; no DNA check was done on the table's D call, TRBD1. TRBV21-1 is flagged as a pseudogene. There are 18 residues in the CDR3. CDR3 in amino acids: CASSKGDMGQGADETQYF. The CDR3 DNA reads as TGTGCCAGCAGCAAAGGAGACATGGGACAGGGCGCGGACGAGACCCAGTACTTC.

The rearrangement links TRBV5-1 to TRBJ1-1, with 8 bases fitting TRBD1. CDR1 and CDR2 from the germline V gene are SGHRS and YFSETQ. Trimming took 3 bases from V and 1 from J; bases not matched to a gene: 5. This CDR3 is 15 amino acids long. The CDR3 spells CASSWGDRTNTEAFF. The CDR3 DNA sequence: TGCGCCAGCAGCTGGGGGGACAGGACGAACACTGAAGCTTTCTTT.

The chain's CDR3 is CATSSPGEGIEPQHF. CDR3 in DNA: TGTGCCACCAGCAGCCCCGGGGAAGGGATAGAGCCCCAGCATTTT. This chain connects TRBV15 to TRBJ1-5; no definite D call. This CDR3 has 15 residues. CDR1 and CDR2 from the germline V gene are LNHNV and YYDKDF (reference sequence). V lost 3 bases to trimming and J lost 8 bases, with 17 bases between them.

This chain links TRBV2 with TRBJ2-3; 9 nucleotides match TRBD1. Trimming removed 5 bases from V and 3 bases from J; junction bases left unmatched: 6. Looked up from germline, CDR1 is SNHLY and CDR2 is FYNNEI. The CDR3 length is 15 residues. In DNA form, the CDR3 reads TGTGCCAGCAGTCGGAGGACAGGGGAAACAGATACGCAGTATTTT. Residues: CASSRRTGETDTQYF.

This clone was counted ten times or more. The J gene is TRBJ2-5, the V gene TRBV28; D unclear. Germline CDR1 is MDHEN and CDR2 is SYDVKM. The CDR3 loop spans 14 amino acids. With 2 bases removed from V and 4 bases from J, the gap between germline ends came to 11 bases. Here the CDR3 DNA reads TGTGCCAGCAGTTTAATAACTGGTGGAGAGACCCAGTACTTC. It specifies CASSLITGGETQYF.

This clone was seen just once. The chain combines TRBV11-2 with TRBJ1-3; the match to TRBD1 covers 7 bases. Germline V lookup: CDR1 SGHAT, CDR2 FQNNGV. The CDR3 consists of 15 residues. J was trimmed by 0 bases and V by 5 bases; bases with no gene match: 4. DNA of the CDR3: TGTGCCAGCAGCGGACAGGTCTACTCTGGAAACACCATATATTTT. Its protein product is CASSGQVYSGNTIYF.

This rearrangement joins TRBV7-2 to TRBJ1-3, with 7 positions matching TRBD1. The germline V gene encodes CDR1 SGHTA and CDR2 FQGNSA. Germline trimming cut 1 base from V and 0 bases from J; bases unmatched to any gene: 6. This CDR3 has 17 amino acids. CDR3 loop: CASSLGAGGNSGNTIYF. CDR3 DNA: TGTGCCAGCAGCTTAGGGGCAGGGGGGAACTCTGGAAACACCATATATTTT.

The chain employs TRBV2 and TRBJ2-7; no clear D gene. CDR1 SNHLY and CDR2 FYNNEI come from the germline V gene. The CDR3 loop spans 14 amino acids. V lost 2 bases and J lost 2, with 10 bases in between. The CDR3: CASSEIAKTYEQYF. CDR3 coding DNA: TGTGCCAGCAGTGAAATAGCTAAAACCTACGAGCAGTACTTC.

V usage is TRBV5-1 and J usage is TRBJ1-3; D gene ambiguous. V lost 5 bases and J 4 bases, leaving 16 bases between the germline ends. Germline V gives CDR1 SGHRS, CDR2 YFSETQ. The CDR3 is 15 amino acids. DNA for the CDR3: TGCGCCAGCAGAGCTATCCTAGAGCCCGGAAACACCATATATTTT. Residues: CASRAILEPGNTIYF.

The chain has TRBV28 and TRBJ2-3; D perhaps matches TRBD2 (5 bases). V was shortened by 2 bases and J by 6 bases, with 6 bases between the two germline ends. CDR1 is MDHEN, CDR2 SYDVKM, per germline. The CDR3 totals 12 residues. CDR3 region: CASSLAGDTQYF. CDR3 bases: TGTGCCAGCAGTTTAGCGGGTGATACGCAGTATTTT.

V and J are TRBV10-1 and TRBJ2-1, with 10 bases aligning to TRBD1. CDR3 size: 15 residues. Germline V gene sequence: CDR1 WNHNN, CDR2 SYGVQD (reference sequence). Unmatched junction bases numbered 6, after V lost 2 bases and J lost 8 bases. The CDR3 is CASSEEGQGMDEQFF. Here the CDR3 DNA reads TGCGCCAGCAGTGAGGAGGGACAGGGGATGGATGAGCAGTTCTTC.

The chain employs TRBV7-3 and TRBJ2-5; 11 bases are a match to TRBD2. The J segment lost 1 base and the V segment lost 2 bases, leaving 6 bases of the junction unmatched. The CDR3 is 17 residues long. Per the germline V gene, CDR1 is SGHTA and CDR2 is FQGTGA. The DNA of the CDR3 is TGTGCCAGCAGCTTAGGGGTGGGACTAGCGGTCCAAGAGACCCAGTACTTC. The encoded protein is CASSLGVGLAVQETQYF. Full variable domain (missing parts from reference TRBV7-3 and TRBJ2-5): GAGVSQTPSNKVTEKGKYVELRCDPISGHTALYWYRQSLGQGPEFLIYFQGTGAADDSGLPNDRFFAVRPEGSVSTLKIQRTERGDSAVYLCASSLGVGLAVQETQYFGPGTRLLVL.

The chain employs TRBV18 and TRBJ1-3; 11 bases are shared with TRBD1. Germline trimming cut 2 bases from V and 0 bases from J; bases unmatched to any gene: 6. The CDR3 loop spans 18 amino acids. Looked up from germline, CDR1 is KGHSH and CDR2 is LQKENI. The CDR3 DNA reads TGTGCCAGCTCACCAGGAACCGGGACAGGGGGCTCTGGAAACACCATATATTTT. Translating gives CASSPGTGTGGSGNTIYF.

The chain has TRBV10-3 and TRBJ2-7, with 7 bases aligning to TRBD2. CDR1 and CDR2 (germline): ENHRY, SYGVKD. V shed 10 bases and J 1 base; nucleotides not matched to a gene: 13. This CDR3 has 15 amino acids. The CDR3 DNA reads TGTGCCACCGGGGGGTTCGCGACGGGTTCCTACGAGCAGTACTTC. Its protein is CATGGFATGSYEQYF.

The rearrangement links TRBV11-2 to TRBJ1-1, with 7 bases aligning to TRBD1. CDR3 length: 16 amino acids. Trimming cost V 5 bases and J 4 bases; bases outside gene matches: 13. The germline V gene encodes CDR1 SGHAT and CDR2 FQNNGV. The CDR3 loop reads CASSTPRQGFFTEAFF. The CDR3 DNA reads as TGTGCCAGCAGCACCCCCAGACAGGGTTTTTTCACTGAAGCTTTCTTT.